What follows are 24 T cell receptor beta chains derived from one specimen sequenced in a study of shared clonotypes between healthy human individuals (dated by TCRdb to between 2020 and 2021). Receptor amplification or capture employed the immunoSEQ multiplex PCR assay. TCRdb holds this immuneACCESS table with in-frame rearrangements only. Some clones are missing; in checked studies, unresolved V genes explain under half, and the rest has no known cause. The sample yields over 400,000 clones; about 84% were counted once. Together, the top ten hold 12% of the sample. Material: PBMCs. These receptors were obtained from a woman between 40 and 50 years old in good health. Some clones in this sample may be carry-over from other donors' samples.

The chain couples TRBV7-6 to TRBJ1-2; weak D call: TRBD1 (5 bases). Trimming removed 4 bases from V and 6 bases from J, with 18 bases in between. This CDR3 has 15 residues. CDR1 is SGHVS, CDR2 FNYEAQ, per germline. The CDR3 loop is CASSWGTRGADGYTF. The CDR3 DNA reads TGTGCCAGCAGCTGGGGGACGAGGGGCGCCGATGGCTACACCTTC.

The chain links TRBV6-1 to TRBJ2-5; D is unresolved. Germline assignment: CDR1 MNHNS and CDR2 SASEGT. The CDR3 is made up of 10 amino acids. The V gene lost 1 base and the J gene lost 6 bases, with 0 bases spanning the gap. The DNA of the CDR3 is TGTGCCAGCAGTGAAGAGACCCAGTACTTC. Residues: CASSEETQYF.

This clone was seen more than once but under ten times. A single base is all that separates this from a far larger clone, so a read error is likely. The J gene is TRBJ1-1, the V gene TRBV29-1; TRBD1 might be the D (5 bases). The CDR3 has 13 amino acids. The germline V gene has CDR1 SQVTM and CDR2 ANQGSEA. Deletions cut 6 bases from V and 3 bases from J, with 14 bases between. For the CDR3, the DNA is TGCAGCGTCACAGCAGGGTTAGACACTGAAGCTTTCTTT. Translated: CSVTAGLDTEAFF. Full variable domain (remainder filled in from reference TRBV29-1 and TRBJ1-1): SAVISQKPSRDICQRGTSLTIQCQVDSQVTMMFWYRQQPGQSLTLIATANQGSEATYESGFVIDKFPISRPNLTFSTLTVSNMSPEDSSIYLCSVTAGLDTEAFFGQGTRLTVV.

The gene calls are TRBV29-1 and TRBJ2-1; 9 bases fit TRBD2. The CDR3 loop spans 14 amino acids. Germline loops: CDR1 SQVTM, CDR2 ANQGSEA. V shed 1 base, J shed 8 bases, and the junction held 6 bases outside the gene matches. The CDR3 DNA reads as TGCAGCGTTGAAGCGGGACTAGCAGTCGATGAGCAGTTCTTC. Translated: CSVEAGLAVDEQFF.

This clone was picked up many times. The same CDR3 also results from other DNA sequences found in this sample. The J gene is TRBJ2-3, the V gene TRBV6-4; tentatively, D is TRBD1 (5 bases). CDR1 and CDR2 from the germline V gene are MRHNA and SNTAGT. The CDR3 is 14 residues long. The V gene lost 0 bases and the J gene lost 2 bases, with 6 bases spanning the gap. The CDR3 coding sequence is TGTGCCAGCAGTGACTCAGGGGACACAGATACGCAGTATTTT. Translating it yields CASSDSGDTDTQYF.

The chain employs TRBV5-4 and TRBJ1-1; D ambiguous. The V end lost 0 bases, the J end lost 8 bases, and 14 bases lay between the germline ends. The CDR3 length is 14 residues. Germline lookup yields CDR1 SGHNT and CDR2 YYREEE (reference sequence). The CDR3 DNA reads TGTGCCAGCAGCTTGGGAGGGTTGGATTGGGAAGCTTTCTTT. Its translation is CASSLGGLDWEAFF.

The gene calls are TRBV27 and TRBJ2-7; perhaps TRBD1 as D (6 bases). The ends were cut back, 5 bases at V and 1 base at J, with 9 bases in the middle. The CDR3 covers 13 residues. CDR1 is MNHEY, CDR2 SMNVEV, per germline (reference sequence). The CDR3 sequence: CASSGGQSYEQYF. The CDR3, as DNA: TGTGCCAGCAGTGGGGGACAATCCTACGAGCAGTACTTC.

The CDR3 nucleotides read TGTGCCAGCAAACAAAACCGGGACACCTACAATGAGCAGTTCTTC. Its protein is CASKQNRDTYNEQFF. The chain recombines TRBV5-4 with TRBJ2-1, with TRBD1 as a possible D gene (6 bases). This CDR3 is built from 15 residues. The germline CDR1 and CDR2 sequences are SGHNT and YYREEE (reference sequence). V was trimmed by 6 bases and J by 2 bases, leaving 15 bases between them.

The chain uses TRBV7-8 and TRBJ1-1, with D possibly matching TRBD1 (5 bases). V lost 1 base, J lost 1 base, and 10 bases lay in between. The germline gives CDR1 SGHVS, CDR2 FQNEAQ. This CDR3 has 15 amino acids. The CDR3 DNA sequence: TGTGCCAGCAGCTTAGGTGGGGGGAGGAACACTGAAGCTTTCTTT. It yields the protein CASSLGGGRNTEAFF.

This clone came up a few times. V and J are TRBV29-1 and TRBJ1-1; weak D call: TRBD1 (6 bases). The germline V gene encodes CDR1 SQVTM and CDR2 ANQGSEA. Trimming removed 4 bases from V and 1 base from J, with 13 bases in between. This CDR3 comprises 14 residues. Written as DNA, the CDR3 is TGCAGCGTTGGATTTGCAGGGGCGAACACTGAAGCTTTCTTT. Encoded protein: CSVGFAGANTEAFF.

The chain combines TRBV20-1 with TRBJ1-2, with no clear D. V was cut by 0 bases and J by 7 bases, with 6 bases left in between. The CDR3 runs to 11 residues. Per the germline V gene, CDR1 is DFQATT and CDR2 is SNEGSKA (reference sequence). In nucleotides, the CDR3 is TGCAGTGCTAGAGATTTCGGTGGCTACACCTTC. Translation: CSARDFGGYTF.

This clone was seen only a few times. The chain joins TRBV7-2 to TRBJ2-5; perhaps TRBD2 as D (6 bases). Germline V gene lookup returns CDR1 SGHTA and CDR2 FQGNSA. This CDR3 has 16 residues. Deletions cut 2 bases from V and 2 bases from J, with 15 bases between. In DNA form, the CDR3 reads TGTGCCAGCAGCTTACGGGGAGCCGGGAGTCAAGAGACCCAGTACTTC. This gives the protein CASSLRGAGSQETQYF.

This clone was seen a few times. The J gene is TRBJ1-1, the V gene TRBV5-8, with a tentative D call TRBD1 (6 bases). The CDR3 runs 14 residues. CDR1 and CDR2 from the germline V gene are SGHTS and YDEGEE. V gave up 3 bases and J gave up 1 base, with 10 bases separating them. Written as DNA, the CDR3 is TGTGCCAGCAGCTACCCGGACAGGAACACTGAAGCTTTCTTT. As protein: CASSYPDRNTEAFF. The variable domain in full, completed from reference TRBV5-8 and TRBJ1-1, reads EAGVTQSPTHLIKTRGQQATLRCSPISGHTSVYWYQQALGLGLQFLLWYDEGEERNRGNFPPRFSGRQFPNYSSELNVNALELEDSALYLCASSYPDRNTEAFFGQGTRLTVV.

This chain joins TRBV10-3 and TRBJ2-3, with D possibly being TRBD2 (6 bases). CDR3 length: 15 amino acids. V lost 4 bases to trimming and J lost 8 bases, with 19 bases between them. Per germline, CDR1 ENHRY and CDR2 SYGVKD. This chain's CDR3 is CAISALGQGGGTQYF. The CDR3 coding sequence is TGTGCCATCAGTGCACTAGGGCAGGGAGGAGGTACGCAGTATTTT.

This clone was seen only a few times. The chain recombines TRBV28 with TRBJ2-1; 7 positions agree with TRBD1. The CDR3 covers 16 residues. Germline V gene sequence: CDR1 MDHEN, CDR2 SYDVKM. The V and J ends lost 4 bases and 2 bases, in that order; junction bases with no gene match: 8. The CDR3 DNA follows: TGTGCCAGCAGTTCCGGGACAGCGATTACCTACAATGAGCAGTTCTTC. Translated: CASSSGTAITYNEQFF.

The J gene is TRBJ1-1, the V gene TRBV28; a possible D gene is TRBD1 (5 bases). Germline CDR1 is MDHEN and CDR2 is SYDVKM. V was trimmed by 6 bases and J by 2 bases, leaving 13 bases between them. The CDR3 length is 14 residues. The DNA for the CDR3 is TGTGCCAGCAGCCGGCTCAGGGAAAACACTGAAGCTTTCTTT. Amino acids: CASSRLRENTEAFF.

The chain combines TRBV5-1 with TRBJ1-2; D remains unclear. V lost 5 bases and J 0 bases, leaving 17 bases between the germline ends. The CDR3 consists of 16 residues. Looked up from germline, CDR1 is SGHRS and CDR2 is YFSETQ. CDR3 amino acids: CASSLGVDRANYGYTF. The CDR3 DNA is TGCGCCAGCAGTCTCGGGGTGGACCGTGCTAACTATGGCTACACCTTC.

For this clone: The likely explanation is a read error, given a far larger clone one base away. The conserved closing phenylalanine or tryptophan is absent in this CDR3, likely reflecting a read error. The same CDR3 also results from other DNA sequences found in this sample. V is TRBV10-3 and J is TRBJ2-7, with 9 bases identical to TRBD2. The germline gives CDR1 ENHRY, CDR2 SYGVKD. J lost 5 bases, V lost 9 bases, and 8 bases had no gene match. The CDR3 spans 13 residues. The CDR3 DNA follows: TGTGCCATAGGGACTAGCAAAGGCCACGAGCAGTACTTA. It encodes CAIGTSKGHEQYL.

Comment on this clone: The same CDR3 can be traced to other DNA sequences in this sample. V gene TRBV18 combines with J gene TRBJ2-5; 13 bases match TRBD2. From germline, CDR1 is KGHSH and CDR2 LQKENI. The J segment lost 5 bases and the V segment lost 2 bases, leaving 5 bases of the junction unmatched. CDR3 length: 16 residues. The CDR3 DNA reads TGTGCCAGCTCACCAAGGACTAGCGGGAGTGCTGAGACCCAGTACTTC. Amino acid sequence: CASSPRTSGSAETQYF.

V and J are TRBV7-2 and TRBJ2-5; D call uncertain. The CDR3 covers 13 residues. V was trimmed by 5 bases and J by 5 bases, leaving 12 bases between them. Germline CDR1 reads SGHTA; CDR2 reads FQGNSA. The CDR3 DNA is TGTGCCAGCAGCCCCCGTATTTCGGAGACCCAGTACTTC. Amino acid sequence: CASSPRISETQYF.

The chain uses TRBV30 and TRBJ1-1, with unresolved D. Trimming shortened V by 4 bases and J by 4 bases, and 16 bases separated the two germline ends. Germline V gene data show CDR1 as GTSNPN and CDR2 as SVGIG (reference sequence). CDR3 length equals 14 residues. The CDR3 DNA reads TGTGCCTGGACCGCACATAGGACGGCCACTGAAGCTTTCTTT. It encodes CAWTAHRTATEAFF. The full variable domain, completed using reference TRBV30 and TRBJ1-1, is SQTIHQWPATLVQPVGSPLSLECTVEGTSNPNLYWYRQAAGRGLQLLFYSVGIGQISSEVPQNLSASRPQDRQFILSSKKLLLSDSGFYLCAWTAHRTATEAFFGQGTRLTVV.

The V call is TRBV5-1, the J call TRBJ1-4; 8 bases match TRBD1. V dropped 5 bases and J dropped 6; count of bases not matched to a gene: 6. Germline CDR1 is SGHRS and CDR2 is YFSETQ. This CDR3 has 14 residues. The DNA of the CDR3 is TGCGCCAGCAGGGATGGACAGGGTTATGAAAAACTGTTTTTT. It translates to CASRDGQGYEKLFF.

V is TRBV28 and J is TRBJ2-1, with 12 bases aligning to TRBD2. Germline CDR1 reads MDHEN; CDR2 reads SYDVKM. V shed 8 bases, J shed 6 bases, and the junction held 8 bases outside the gene matches. The CDR3 sequence is 15 residues long. CDR3 sequence: CASGTLAGGINEQFF. For the CDR3, the DNA is TGTGCCAGCGGTACTCTAGCGGGAGGGATCAATGAGCAGTTCTTC.

V is TRBV5-1 and J is TRBJ2-2; 13 nucleotides agree with TRBD2. The germline gives CDR1 SGHRS, CDR2 YFSETQ. The CDR3 runs to 16 residues. The junction had 2 bases not matched to a gene; V was cut back by 4 bases and J by 2 bases. The CDR3 nucleotides read TGCGCCAGCAGCGGGACTAGCGGGGTTAACACCGGGGAGCTGTTTTTT. It specifies CASSGTSGVNTGELFF.